The 4 T cell receptor beta chains presented below share a single source sample, sequenced in a study of T cell repertoires in cytomegalovirus infection. For these receptors, no antigen is known. TCRdb itself ran the reads through MiXCR, one entry per CDR3 protein. In the table there are about 330,000 distinct CDR3 sequences, about 34% of which are singletons. Sequenced here: cultured PBMCs, sampled from culture after CMV antigen stimulation. These receptors all stem from a human donor in good health (CMV status not recorded). Some clones in this sample may be carry-over from other donors' samples.

V is TRBV6-5 and J is TRBJ2-1; D is possibly TRBD2 (6 bases). This CDR3 has 15 residues. In germline, CDR1 is MNHEY, CDR2 SVGAGI. Trimming pared 5 bases from V and 1 base from J, leaving 12 bases between. The CDR3 bases are TGTGCCAGCAGTGCCTCCGGGGGTTCCTACAATGAGCAGTTCTTC. This sequence encodes CASSASGGSYNEQFF.

This clonotype appeared many times. This chain uses TRBV6-6 with TRBJ1-5, with D perhaps TRBD1 (5 bases). V shed 8 bases and J shed 5 bases, with 16 bases lying between them. The CDR3 is 14 amino acids. CDR1 MNHNY and CDR2 SVGAGI come from the germline V gene (reference sequence). CDR3 region: CASGGPQHYQPQHF. CDR3 DNA sequence: TGTGCCAGCGGGGGTCCCCAGCATTATCAGCCCCAGCATTTT.

The chain employs TRBV4-3 and TRBJ1-4, with D unclear. There are 14 residues in the CDR3. Germline V CDR1 and CDR2: LGHNA, YSLEER. Between the trimmed V and J ends, which lost 0 bases and 8 bases, there was a span of 10 bases. The CDR3 region is CASSQEFLEEKLFF. The CDR3 nucleotides read TGCGCCAGCAGCCAAGAGTTCTTGGAAGAAAAACTGTTTTTT.

This clonotype was picked up a small number of times. This chain joins TRBV15 and TRBJ1-1; 7 bases fit TRBD1. V lost 5 bases to trimming and J lost 1 base; unmatched junction nucleotides: 4. The CDR3 runs 14 residues. Germline loops: CDR1 LNHNV, CDR2 YYDKDF (reference sequence). DNA of the CDR3: TGTGCCACCAGCCCGGACAGGCAGAACACTGAAGCTTTCTTT. Translated: CATSPDRQNTEAFF.